One and the same sample provided the 2 T cell receptor beta chains below, sequenced in a study of CD8+ T cells in alopecia areata (dated by TCRdb to the late 2010s). To prepare the library, the immunoSEQ multiplex PCR assay was applied. To provide template for TCR sequencing, every sample had RNA extracted and reverse transcribed into cDNA. The source is immuneACCESS, and TCRdb retained only in-frame sequences with V and J called. Part of the clones is not carried over; for the studies checked, unresolved V genes explain less than half of this, and the remainder is unexplained. This sample has 150,000 to 250,000 clones in its table, and 58% of those were observed once. The ten largest clones take up more than 5.5% of the sample. Interpreted using the paper, the time point label stands for: 20 to 30 weeks on oral tofacitinib. The label giving this sample's treatment or condition can be read as: oral pan-JAK inhibitor, 5-10 mg twice daily.

The source was CD4+ T cells sorted from blood, collected at week 24, from a patient treated with tofacitinib. The receptors shown here come from a human donor with alopecia areata.

This clone was detected many times. This chain joins TRBV4-3 and TRBJ2-7; D remains unclear. The length of the CDR3 is 15 residues. Germline CDR1 is LGHNA and CDR2 is YSLEER. The ends were cut back, 2 bases at V and 2 bases at J, with 13 bases in the middle. The CDR3 DNA follows: TGCGCCAGCAGCCAAACGGCCGCAGCCACCTACGAGCAGTACTTC. Its translation is CASSQTAAATYEQYF.

This clone has a handful of counts. This chain uses TRBV6-1 with TRBJ2-7; TRBD1 agrees at 10 bases. The CDR3 covers 14 residues. J was trimmed by 4 bases and V by 6 bases; bases with no gene match: 6. The germline gives CDR1 MNHNS, CDR2 SASEGT. The CDR3 protein is CASRTTGGFYEQYF. Written as DNA, the CDR3 is TGTGCCAGCAGAACGACAGGGGGCTTTTACGAGCAGTACTTC.